The present T cell receptor (beta chain) was sequenced within a study of cytomegalovirus exposure and HLA in healthy donors listed by TCRdb under 2017. Context from the whole study: An earlier analysis of some 600 of the donors reported 250 to 350 Gb of sequence data and 100 million to 120 million unique TCR beta sequences obtained from around 180 million T cells. Roughly 300 gigabases of sequencing data and tens of millions of unique TCR sequences were included in an early release covering about 600 HLA-typed donors. The genetic ancestry cluster associated with self-reported Caucasian donors included 65% to 90% of the approximately 430 genotyped donors. The study aimed to test whether signatures of past pathogen exposure could be identified by cataloging public T cell receptors. Using immunosequencing, the study profiled T cell repertoires from approximately 700 subjects and related those repertoires to cytomegalovirus serostatus. A separate validation cohort of roughly 130 different subjects was used in addition to the roughly 620-subject first cohort. High-throughput TCR immunosequencing, statistical association of individual TCRs with disease status, and machine learning were combined to predict cytomegalovirus infection status. In a later analysis, previously published TCR beta repertoires from several hundred donors were re-analyzed and high-resolution HLA genotyping was added so that TCR occurrence patterns could be studied. In the later analysis, no new phenotypic data were used to find candidate immune exposures; instead, reliance was placed on TCR beta sequences and their occurrence across donors. In an earlier analysis of around 540 of the donors, high-throughput TCR beta sequencing was used to judge whether each TCR beta V gene segment behaved as functional or pseudogenic. Donor age, sex, ethnicity and CMV serostatus were collected together with the repertoire data. In a later genetic analysis, genome-wide SNP genotypes for about 65% of the roughly 700 donors were used, and that subset was treated as a discovery cohort. All discovery cohort repertoires had been generated using a single sequencing platform. HLA typing included class I and class II loci at four-digit resolution. The number of donors typed differed by locus, with 629-630 for A, B, C, DRB1 and DQB1, roughly 550 for DQA1, some 570 for DPA1, and over 400 for DPB1. About five DR-DQ haplotypes were handled as single units for association and clustering, since linkage in the cohort was strong. On average, approximately 250,000 unique TCR beta nucleotide sequences were sequenced per donor among some 420 genotyped donors of the cohort, with roughly 18% of those sequences being non-productive. Points the paper makes about the study in general: A later genetic analysis reported fewer N-insertions in productive TCRs among donors in an Asian-associated ancestry cluster than the roughly 620-donor mean. In vitro tests confirmed that a few of the cytomegalovirus-associated TCR beta chains recognize cytomegalovirus antigens. Some IMGT-functional V segments, including TRBV6-2 and TRBV6-3, could not be told apart with the 87-base-pair reads, so those segments were excluded. A cluster of highly shared sequence variants was judged likely to represent a technical artifact of the sequencing pipeline. Linkage disequilibrium might explain the correlated functional status among segregating V segments, but an unknown experimental factor could not be ruled out. A further reported finding was that TCR beta sequences accurately predicted the HLA-A and HLA-B alleles for most subjects in the first cohort. The authors suggested that the approach could potentially be generalized to other disease states and immunological phenotypes. Because counts were too low, seventeen rarely observed V segments, including chromosome 9 orphons, were left out of the earlier analysis of approximately 580 of the donors. When HLA alleles, especially DR and DQ, strongly co-occurred, attributing TCR associations to individual alleles was difficult. In a later analysis, 16,951 TCR beta sequences were associated with specific HLA alleles at a false discovery rate of 0.05. Most TCR sequences were seen in very few donors, while some public TCRs were found in many individuals. In both the original and validation cohorts, the classifier was reported to diagnose cytomegalovirus status with high specificity and sensitivity. Presence/absence analyses assumed roughly uniform sequencing depth across donors, an assumption that may not hold. A total of 150 to 200 TCR beta chains were listed by the study as associated with cytomegalovirus. In this cohort, only TCR beta chains were sequenced, and detectable features were limited by the absence of alpha or paired-chain data. The only immune exposure information available for the cohort was CMV serostatus. A later analysis found that TCR association rates varied across HLA loci, with DRB1 alleles showing the most associated TCRs and HLA-C alleles the fewest. A later analysis reported that several top co-occurrence clusters appeared linked to parvovirus B19, influenza, CMV and Epstein-Barr virus. Broadly in line with IMGT annotations, most TCR beta V segments showed up in productive rearrangements about 87% or about 30% of the time in an earlier analysis of roughly 590 of the donors. In a later genetic analysis, a missense DCLRE1C variant was associated with V-gene and J-gene trimming of TCR beta chains, and the association was replicated in an independent cohort. Compared with equally common non-associated chains, HLA-associated TCR beta chains in a later analysis were more clonally expanded and had lower generation probabilities. In a later analysis, most CMV-associated TCR beta chains were found to appear HLA-restricted, with HLA associations seemingly driven largely by CMV exposure. Because HLA typing was missing for some donors at each locus, association tests included only the typed subset.

The cohort was made up of hundreds of healthy bone marrow donors. All cohort members were sampled while nominally healthy, although unrecorded immune exposures were likely present. The donor was CMV seronegative and belonged to the group of more than 300 seronegative cohort members. A peripheral blood sample was collected from each donor, and TCR beta sequencing was performed on peripheral blood mononuclear cells. The Qiagen DNeasy Blood Extraction Kit was used to extract genomic DNA from the blood cell samples. The library came from the immunoSEQ multiplex PCR assay. For the multiplex PCR, a mixture combining 60 forward primers for TCR Vbeta segments and 13 reverse primers for TCR Jbeta segments was used. The CDR3 region of rearranged TCR beta genes was amplified from genomic DNA by a multiplex PCR assay. Amplified TCR beta libraries were sequenced as 87-base-pair reads on the Illumina HiSeq System. The authors processed their data as follows. Across the 500 to 850 repertoires, a later analysis counted tens of millions of unique TCR beta chains, approximately 12 million of which were shared by at least two donors. Raw reads were error-corrected and collapsed into unique sequences by a nearest-neighbor algorithm in which closely related sequences were merged to remove PCR and sequencing errors. CDR3 sequences were aligned to IMGT reference sequences to assign V, D and J gene segments. For a sequence to be retained, at least a six-nucleotide match to both a V gene segment and a J gene segment was required. A rearrangement was called productive if the CDR3 had no stop codons and remained in frame with V and J, and every other rearrangement was called non-productive. Following IMGT convention, CDR3 was defined as the stretch from the second conserved V-encoded cysteine up to the conserved J-encoded phenylalanine. In an earlier analysis of around 570 of the donors, sequences lacking an unambiguous match to a single V gene segment were excluded. In an earlier analysis of more than 500 of the donors, a V segment was called functional when productive rearrangements were above 56.7%, and segregating when the standard deviation between donors exceeded 5%. To diagnose cytomegalovirus status from the catalog of TCR beta chain sequences, a statistical classification framework was built. A later analysis assigned V and J genes by comparing TCR nucleotide sequences with IMGT/GENE-DB human TR gene sequences. Using the TCRdist pipeline, a later analysis assigned CDR3 sequences along with most-parsimonious VDJ recombination scenarios. In a later analysis, every TCR beta chain was defined by the combination of its CDR3 amino acid sequence and its V-gene family, and reads without a unique V-gene family were dropped. To address suspected cross-contamination and a sequencing artifact, a later analysis removed 550 to 750 highly shared, low-generation-probability nucleotide sequences. In a later analysis, a clonal expansion index for each public chain was calculated from normalized within-repertoire ranks of inferred template counts. A later analysis computed generation probabilities with a VDJ recombination model fitted to out-of-frame rearrangements, and checked the results against IGoR. In a later analysis, hypergeometric tests were used to score TCR-TCR, TCR-HLA and TCR-CMV co-occurrence, with a repertoire-size bias correction applied to TCR pairs. False discovery rates were estimated in a later analysis by permuting HLA or CMV assignments 20 times. In a later analysis, co-occurring TCRs were grouped using DBSCAN, and TCRdist sequence similarity was added for clustering within HLA-allele-positive subsets. Repertoires with fewer than 30,000 or more than 120,000 public chains were left out of co-occurrence clustering, as were five repertoires with anomalous nucleotide sharing. TCRdb provides this immuneACCESS table in a form limited to in-frame rearrangements. Some clones are lacking; in checked studies, under half of them reflect an unresolved V gene, and why the rest are absent is not known. For V, J and clone size, that table is used; D and trimming come from the DNA. This sample comprises a few hundred thousand clones, roughly 80% of them detected only once. The ten top clones hold approximately 1.4% of the sample.

Details on this clone: Its target antigen remains unknown. Base quality data are lacking; no much larger clone is found one base away.

The junction shows trimming of 0 bases on V and 8 bases on J, plus 16 bases between the germline ends. Measured from the cysteine to the phenylalanine, the CDR3 is 15 residues long. Here the CDR3 DNA is all that survives: 45 bases in frame from base 1. The germline V gene yields MGHRA for CDR1 and YSYEKL for CDR2. What was sequenced was PBMCs. This clonotype was sampled from a girl aged 10-17 years in good health and CMV-seronegative. The chain employs TRBV4-1 and TRBJ1-2, with the D gene not confidently named. The CDR3 reads as follows: CASSQESRRIGGYTF. Here is the DNA: TGCGCCAGCAGCCAAGAAAGTCGCAGGATCGGCGGCTACACCTTC.